The 11 T cell receptor beta chains reported below all come from one sample, sequenced in a study of T-cell memory formation after mild COVID-19. One entry per CDR3 protein results from TCRdb running MiXCR on the 5' RACE reads. The repertoire holds fewer than 200,000 distinct CDR3 sequences, with approximately 12% as singletons. The source material was PBMCs or a T cell subset sorted from them (not recorded which). The receptors were gathered from a young man who had mild COVID-19 (a few samples of this study predate the infection). Cell type and time point are not known.

In its sample, this clonotype was seen a few times. This chain uses TRBV12-3 or TRBV12-4 with TRBJ2-5; 12 nucleotides match TRBD2. The CDR3 runs to 17 residues. V was clipped by 0 bases and J by 0 bases; unmatched bases: 2. CDR3 region: CASSLALAGGYQETQYF. The CDR3 nucleotides are TGTGCCAGCAGTTTAGCGCTAGCGGGGGGGTACCAAGAGACCCAGTACTTC.

This clonotype was recorded at least ten times. This chain links TRBV4-3 with TRBJ2-3; the D is unclear. This CDR3 has 13 residues. V was cut by 3 bases and J by 7 bases, with 11 bases left in between. The germline V gene has CDR1 LGHNA and CDR2 YSLEER. DNA of the CDR3: TGCGCCAGCAGCCAGGGATTCCGAAATACGCAGTATTTT. It specifies CASSQGFRNTQYF.

The chain uses TRBV7-3 and TRBJ2-7; TRBD1 matches 7 bases. This CDR3 contains 15 residues. V was clipped by 5 bases and J by 5 bases; unmatched bases: 12. Germline CDR1 SGHTA, CDR2 FQGTGA. Here the CDR3 DNA reads TGTGCCAGCAGCCCCCGACAGGGCAGGTTCGACGAGCAGTACTTC. This sequence encodes CASSPRQGRFDEQYF.

This clonotype has just a few counts. The V and J genes are TRBV20-1 and TRBJ1-2, with TRBD1 as a possible D gene (5 bases). Per germline, CDR1 DFQATT and CDR2 SNEGSKA (reference sequence). This CDR3 has 14 amino acids. The V and J ends lost 2 bases and 3 bases respectively, with 13 bases between them. CDR3 nucleotides: TGCAGTGCTAGAACCCGGGGGGGGGACTATGGCTACACCTTC. It yields the protein CSARTRGGDYGYTF.

The chain combines TRBV4-2 with TRBJ2-3, with 7 nucleotides matching TRBD2. The V gene's germline CDR1 is LGHNA and CDR2 YNFKEQ. CDR3 length: 17 amino acids. Trimming took 1 base from V and 1 from J; bases not matched to a gene: 8. DNA for the CDR3: TGTGCCAGCAGCCAAGTCCGGGCTAGCGGACGCACAGATACGCAGTATTTT. The encoded protein is CASSQVRASGRTDTQYF.

The genes are TRBV5-6 and TRBJ2-5; no reliable D call. This CDR3 comprises 15 residues. The germline gives CDR1 SGHDT, CDR2 YYEEEE. V lost 2 bases and J 5 bases, leaving 16 bases between the germline ends. The chain's CDR3 is CASSFPIQVGETQYF. In DNA form, the CDR3 reads TGTGCCAGCAGCTTCCCAATTCAGGTTGGGGAGACCCAGTACTTC.

This clonotype occurred a few times. This chain uses TRBV6-2 or TRBV6-3 with TRBJ2-2; D ambiguous. Germline assignment: CDR1 MNHEY and CDR2 SVGEGT. This CDR3 contains 13 residues. Trimming cost V 10 bases and J 1 base, with 10 bases left between them. CDR3 DNA: TGTGCCACCAAAGGTGGGAACACCGGGGAGCTGTTTTTT. Its protein product is CATKGGNTGELFF.

The chain carries TRBV9 and TRBJ1-6; no firm D call. The V and J ends lost 0 bases and 6 bases respectively, with 13 bases between them. The CDR3 contains 16 residues. Germline assignment: CDR1 SGDLS and CDR2 YYNGEE. CDR3 bases: TGTGCCAGCAGCGTAGCTACAAGGGCTCCTAATTCACCCCTCCACTTT. Amino acids: CASSVATRAPNSPLHF.

V is TRBV4-2 and J is TRBJ2-1, with 9 positions matching TRBD2. The CDR3 extends over 15 amino acids. In germline, CDR1 is LGHNA, CDR2 YNFKEQ. J was trimmed by 7 bases and V by 4 bases; bases with no gene match: 8. The CDR3 bases are TGTGCCAGCAGCCCCACAAGCGGGGGGCCGAATGAGCAGTTCTTC. Encoded protein: CASSPTSGGPNEQFF.

The chain joins TRBV12-5 to TRBJ1-1, with 10 positions matching TRBD1. Germline V gene lookup returns CDR1 LGHNT and CDR2 FRNRAP. There are 17 residues in the CDR3. J gave up 4 bases and V 2 bases, and 10 bases lay outside the gene matches. The CDR3 DNA sequence: TGTGCTAGTGGTTTGAGGGTTCCGGGACAGGGGATCACTGAAGCTTTCTTT. It codes for CASGLRVPGQGITEAFF.

This clonotype occurred a few times. This rearrangement joins TRBV29-1 to TRBJ2-1; perhaps TRBD2 as D (5 bases). The CDR3 sequence is 11 residues long. Trimming left V 0 bases short and J 12 bases short, with 9 bases between. The germline V gene encodes CDR1 SQVTM and CDR2 ANQGSEA. CDR3 sequence reads: CSVEDLGGQFF. CDR3 sequence (DNA): TGCAGCGTTGAAGATCTTGGAGGGCAGTTCTTC.